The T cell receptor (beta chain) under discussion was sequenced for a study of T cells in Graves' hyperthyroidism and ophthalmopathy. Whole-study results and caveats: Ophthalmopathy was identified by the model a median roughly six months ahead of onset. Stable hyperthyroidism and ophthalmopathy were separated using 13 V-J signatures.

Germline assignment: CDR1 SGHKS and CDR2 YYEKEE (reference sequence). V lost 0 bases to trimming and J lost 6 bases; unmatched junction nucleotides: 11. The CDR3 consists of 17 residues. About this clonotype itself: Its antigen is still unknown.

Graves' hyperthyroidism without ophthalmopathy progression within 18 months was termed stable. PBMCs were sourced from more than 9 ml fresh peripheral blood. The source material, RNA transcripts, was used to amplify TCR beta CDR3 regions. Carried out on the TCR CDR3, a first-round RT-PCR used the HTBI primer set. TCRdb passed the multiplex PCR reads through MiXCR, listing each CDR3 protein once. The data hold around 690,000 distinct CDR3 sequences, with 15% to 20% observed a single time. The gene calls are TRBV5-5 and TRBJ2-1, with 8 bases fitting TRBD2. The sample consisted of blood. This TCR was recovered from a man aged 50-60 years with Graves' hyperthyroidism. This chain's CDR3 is CASSLGRGVSGSNEQFF. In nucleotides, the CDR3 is TGTGCCAGCAGCTTGGGGCGAGGAGTCAGCGGGAGCAATGAGCAGTTCTTC.